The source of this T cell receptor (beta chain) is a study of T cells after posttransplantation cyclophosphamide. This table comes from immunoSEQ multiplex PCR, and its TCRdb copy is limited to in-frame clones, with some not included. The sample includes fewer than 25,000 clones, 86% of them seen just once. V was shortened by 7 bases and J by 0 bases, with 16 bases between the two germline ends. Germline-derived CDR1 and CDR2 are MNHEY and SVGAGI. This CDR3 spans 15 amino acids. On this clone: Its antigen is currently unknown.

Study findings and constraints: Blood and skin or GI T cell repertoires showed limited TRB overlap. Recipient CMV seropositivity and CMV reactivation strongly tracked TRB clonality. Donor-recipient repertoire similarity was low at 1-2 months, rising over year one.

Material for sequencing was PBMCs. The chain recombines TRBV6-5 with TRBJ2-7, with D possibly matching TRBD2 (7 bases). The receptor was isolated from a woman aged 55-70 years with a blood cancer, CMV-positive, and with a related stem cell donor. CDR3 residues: CASTPPGGLSYEQYF. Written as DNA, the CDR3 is TGTGCCAGCACTCCTCCCGGGGGGCTCTCCTACGAGCAGTACTTC.